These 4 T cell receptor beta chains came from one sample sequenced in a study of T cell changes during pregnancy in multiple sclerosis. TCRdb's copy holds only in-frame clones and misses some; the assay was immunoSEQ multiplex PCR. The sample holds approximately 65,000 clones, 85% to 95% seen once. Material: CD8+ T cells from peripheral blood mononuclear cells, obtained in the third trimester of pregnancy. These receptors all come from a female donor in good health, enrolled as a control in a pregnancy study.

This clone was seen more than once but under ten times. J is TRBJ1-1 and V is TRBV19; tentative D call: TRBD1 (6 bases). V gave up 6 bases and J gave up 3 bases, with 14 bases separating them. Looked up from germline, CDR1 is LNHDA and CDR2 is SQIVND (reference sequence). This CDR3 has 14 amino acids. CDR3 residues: CASRSGAGDTEAFF. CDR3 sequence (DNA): TGTGCCAGTAGATCAGGGGCCGGGGACACTGAAGCTTTCTTT. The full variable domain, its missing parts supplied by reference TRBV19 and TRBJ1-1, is DGGITQSPKYLFRKEGQNVTLSCEQNLNHDAMYWYRQDPGQGLRLIYYSQIVNDFQKGDIAEGYSVSREKKESFPLTVTSAQKNPTAFYLCASRSGAGDTEAFFGQGTRLTVV.

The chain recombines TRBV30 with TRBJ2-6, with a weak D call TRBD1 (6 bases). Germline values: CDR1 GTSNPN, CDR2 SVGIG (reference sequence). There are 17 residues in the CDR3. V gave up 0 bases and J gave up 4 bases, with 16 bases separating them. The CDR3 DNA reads TGTGCCTGGAGTGTACAAACAGGGCTGGTAGGGGCCAACGTCCTGACTTTC. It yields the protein CAWSVQTGLVGANVLTF.

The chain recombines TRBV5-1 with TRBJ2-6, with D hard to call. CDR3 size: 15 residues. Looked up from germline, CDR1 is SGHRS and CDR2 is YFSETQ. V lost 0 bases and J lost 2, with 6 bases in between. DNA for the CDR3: TGCGCCAGCAGCTTGGCAACTCCTGGGGCCAACGTCCTGACTTTC. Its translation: CASSLATPGANVLTF.

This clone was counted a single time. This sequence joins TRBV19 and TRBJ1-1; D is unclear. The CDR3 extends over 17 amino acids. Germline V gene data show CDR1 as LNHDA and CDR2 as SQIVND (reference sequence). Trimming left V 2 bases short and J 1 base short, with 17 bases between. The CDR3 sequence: CASSINPPRIGNTEAFF. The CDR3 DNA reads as TGTGCCAGTAGTATAAACCCTCCCAGGATAGGGAACACTGAAGCTTTCTTT.